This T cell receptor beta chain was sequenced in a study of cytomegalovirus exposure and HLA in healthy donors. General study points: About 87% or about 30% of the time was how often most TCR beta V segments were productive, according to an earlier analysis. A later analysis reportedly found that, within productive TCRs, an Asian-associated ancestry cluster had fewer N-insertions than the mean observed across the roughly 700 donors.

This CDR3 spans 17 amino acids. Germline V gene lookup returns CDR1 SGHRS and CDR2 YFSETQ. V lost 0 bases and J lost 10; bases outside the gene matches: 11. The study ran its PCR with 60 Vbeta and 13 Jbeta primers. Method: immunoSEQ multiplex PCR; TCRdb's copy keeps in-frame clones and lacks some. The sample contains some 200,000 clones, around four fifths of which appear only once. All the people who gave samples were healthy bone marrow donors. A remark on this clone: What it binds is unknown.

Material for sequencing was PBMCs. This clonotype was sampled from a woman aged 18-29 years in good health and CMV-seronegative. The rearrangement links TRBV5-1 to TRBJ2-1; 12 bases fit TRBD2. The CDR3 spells CASSLGLAGAAQGEQFF. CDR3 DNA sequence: TGCGCCAGCAGCTTGGGACTAGCGGGGGCCGCACAGGGGGAGCAGTTCTTC.